This record looks at one T cell receptor beta chain sequence and its context. Its specificity is not known. The sample belongs to a study of cytomegalovirus exposure and HLA in healthy donors. Findings and limits, study-wide: HLA restriction was apparent for most CMV-associated TCR beta chains in a later analysis.

13 Jbeta primers and 60 Vbeta primers were used for the PCR. The table came from immunoSEQ multiplex PCR; TCRdb's copy has only in-frame clones and leaves some out. The table shows 150,000 to 200,000 clones, with roughly 74% occurring only once. The CDR3 is 15 residues long. J was trimmed by 1 base and V by 6 bases; bases with no gene match: 7. Germline V gene sequence: CDR1 SNHLY, CDR2 FYNNEI. The V and J genes are TRBV2 and TRBJ2-3; 7 nucleotides align to TRBD1. Material for sequencing was PBMCs. The clonotype comes from a male donor in good health and CMV-seronegative. The CDR3 loop is CASSPQGGGTDTQYF. The CDR3 DNA follows: TGTGCCAGCAGCCCCCAAGGGGGCGGCACAGATACGCAGTATTTT.